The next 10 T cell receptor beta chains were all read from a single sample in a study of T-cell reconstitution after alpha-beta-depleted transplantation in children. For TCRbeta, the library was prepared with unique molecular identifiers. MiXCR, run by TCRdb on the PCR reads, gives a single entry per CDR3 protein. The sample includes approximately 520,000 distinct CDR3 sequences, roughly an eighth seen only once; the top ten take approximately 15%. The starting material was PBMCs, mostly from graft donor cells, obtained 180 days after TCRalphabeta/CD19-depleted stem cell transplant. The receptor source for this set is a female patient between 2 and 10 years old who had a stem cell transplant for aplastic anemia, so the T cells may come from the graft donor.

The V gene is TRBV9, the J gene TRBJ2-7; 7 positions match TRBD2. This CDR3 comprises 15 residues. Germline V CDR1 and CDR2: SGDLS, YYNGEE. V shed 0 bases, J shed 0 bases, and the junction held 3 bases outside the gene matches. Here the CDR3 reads CASSVGREGSYEQYV. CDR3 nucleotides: TGTGCCAGCAGCGTAGGGAGGGAGGGCTCCTACGAGCAGTACGTC.

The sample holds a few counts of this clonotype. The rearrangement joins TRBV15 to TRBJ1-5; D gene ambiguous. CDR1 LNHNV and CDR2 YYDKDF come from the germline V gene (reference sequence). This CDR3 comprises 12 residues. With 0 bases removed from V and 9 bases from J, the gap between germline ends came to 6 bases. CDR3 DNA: TGTGCCACCAGCAGAGAAGTTGGGCCCCAGCATTTT. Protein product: CATSREVGPQHF.

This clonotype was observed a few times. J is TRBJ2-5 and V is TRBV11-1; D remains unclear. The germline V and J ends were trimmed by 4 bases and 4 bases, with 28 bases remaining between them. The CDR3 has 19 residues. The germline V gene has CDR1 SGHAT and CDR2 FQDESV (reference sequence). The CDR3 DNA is TGTGCCAGCAGCTCGGTATTTGCAATTAATTCCCGGGTTGGAGAGACCCAGTACTTC. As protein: CASSSVFAINSRVGETQYF.

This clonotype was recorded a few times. DNA of the CDR3: TGTGCCAGCAGTTTATTGCGCCTAAAGGGGGCTAACGAGCAGTACTTC. It codes for CASSLLRLKGANEQYF. This chain joins TRBV27 and TRBJ2-7; 7 positions match TRBD1. The CDR3 runs to 16 residues. Trimming removed 1 base from V and 5 bases from J; junction bases left unmatched: 11. CDR1 and CDR2 (germline): MNHEY, SMNVEV (reference sequence).

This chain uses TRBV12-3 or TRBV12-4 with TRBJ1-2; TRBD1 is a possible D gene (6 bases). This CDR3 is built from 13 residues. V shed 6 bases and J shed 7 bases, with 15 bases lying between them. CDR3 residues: CASSLWGAGGYTF. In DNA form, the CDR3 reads TGTGCCAGCAGCCTATGGGGGGCGGGTGGCTACACCTTC.

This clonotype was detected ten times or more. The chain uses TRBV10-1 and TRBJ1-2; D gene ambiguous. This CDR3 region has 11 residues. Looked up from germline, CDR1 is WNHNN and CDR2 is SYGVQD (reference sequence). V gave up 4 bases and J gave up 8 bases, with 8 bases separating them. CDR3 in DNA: TGCGCCAGCAGTGGGCCAAACGGCTACACCTTC. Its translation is CASSGPNGYTF.

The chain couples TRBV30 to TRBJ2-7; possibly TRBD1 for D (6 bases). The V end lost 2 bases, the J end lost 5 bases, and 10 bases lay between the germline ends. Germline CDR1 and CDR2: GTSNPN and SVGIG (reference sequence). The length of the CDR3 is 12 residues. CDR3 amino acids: CAWSSQGHEQYV. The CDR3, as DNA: TGTGCCTGGAGTTCACAGGGCCACGAGCAGTACGTC.

This CDR3 reads CASSFRAGGGTGELFF. CDR3 in DNA: TGTGCCAGCAGTTTTAGGGCGGGGGGCGGAACCGGGGAGCTGTTTTTT. The chain combines TRBV27 with TRBJ2-2, with 8 bases lining up with TRBD2. Germline V lookup: CDR1 MNHEY, CDR2 SMNVEV (reference sequence). The CDR3 extends over 16 amino acids. The V segment lost 3 bases and the J segment 5 bases; nucleotides outside the gene matches: 8.

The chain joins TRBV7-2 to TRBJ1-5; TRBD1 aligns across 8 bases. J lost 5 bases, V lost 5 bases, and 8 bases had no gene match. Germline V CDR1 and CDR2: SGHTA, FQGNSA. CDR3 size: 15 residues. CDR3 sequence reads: CASSRGQGNHQPQHF. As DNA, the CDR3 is TGTGCCAGCAGCCGAGGACAGGGTAATCATCAGCCCCAGCATTTT.

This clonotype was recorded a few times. This CDR3 is CSGTGQGRSPLHF. In nucleotides, the CDR3 is TGCAGTGGGACGGGACAGGGGCGCTCACCCCTCCACTTT. The gene calls are TRBV20-1 and TRBJ1-6; 10 bases line up with TRBD1. The CDR3 loop spans 13 amino acids. V lost 7 bases, J lost 10 bases, and 7 bases stayed unmatched. The germline gives CDR1 DFQATT, CDR2 SNEGSKA (reference sequence).